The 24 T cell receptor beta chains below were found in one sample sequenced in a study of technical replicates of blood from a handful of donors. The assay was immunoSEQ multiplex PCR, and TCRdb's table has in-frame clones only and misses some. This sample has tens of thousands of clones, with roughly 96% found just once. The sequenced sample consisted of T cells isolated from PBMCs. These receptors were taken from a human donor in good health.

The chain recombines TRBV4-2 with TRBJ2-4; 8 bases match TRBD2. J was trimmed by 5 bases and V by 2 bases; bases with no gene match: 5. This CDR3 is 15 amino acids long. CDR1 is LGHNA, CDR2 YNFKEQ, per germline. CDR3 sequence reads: CASSQSGSGENIQYF. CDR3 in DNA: TGTGCCAGCAGCCAAAGCGGGAGTGGAGAAAACATTCAGTACTTC.

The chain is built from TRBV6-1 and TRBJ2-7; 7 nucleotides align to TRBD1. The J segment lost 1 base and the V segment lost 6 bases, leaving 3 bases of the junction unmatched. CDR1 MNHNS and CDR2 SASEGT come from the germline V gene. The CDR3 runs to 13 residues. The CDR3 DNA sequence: TGTGCCAGCAGAGGACAGGTTTCCTACGAGCAGTACTTC. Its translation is CASRGQVSYEQYF.

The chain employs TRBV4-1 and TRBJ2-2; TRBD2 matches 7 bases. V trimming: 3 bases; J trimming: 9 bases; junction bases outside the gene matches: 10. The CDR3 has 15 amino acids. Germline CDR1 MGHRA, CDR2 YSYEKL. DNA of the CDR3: TGCGCCAGCAGCCAGGCAATTGGGGGGGGAAGGGAGCTGTTTTTT. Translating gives CASSQAIGGGRELFF.

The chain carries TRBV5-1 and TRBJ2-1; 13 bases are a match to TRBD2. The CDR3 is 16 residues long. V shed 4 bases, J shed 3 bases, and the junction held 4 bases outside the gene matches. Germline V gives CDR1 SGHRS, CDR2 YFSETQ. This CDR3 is CASSPGTSGDYNEQFF. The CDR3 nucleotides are TGCGCCAGCAGCCCGGGGACTAGCGGGGACTACAATGAGCAGTTCTTC.

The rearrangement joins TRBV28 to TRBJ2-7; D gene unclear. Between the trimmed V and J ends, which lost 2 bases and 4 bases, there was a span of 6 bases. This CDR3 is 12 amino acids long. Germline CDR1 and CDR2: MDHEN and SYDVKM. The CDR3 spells CASSLALYEQYF. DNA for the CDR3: TGTGCCAGCAGTTTAGCTCTATACGAGCAGTACTTC.

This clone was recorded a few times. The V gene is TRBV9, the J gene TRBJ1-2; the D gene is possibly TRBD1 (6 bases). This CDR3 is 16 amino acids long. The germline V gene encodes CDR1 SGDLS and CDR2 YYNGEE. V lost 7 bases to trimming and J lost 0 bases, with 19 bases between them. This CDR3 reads CASDKEPQGSNYGYTF. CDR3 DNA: TGTGCCAGCGATAAGGAACCACAGGGTTCTAACTATGGCTACACCTTC.

CDR3 sequence: CASSLEFSGGGSGETQYF. The CDR3 region has the DNA TGTGCCAGCAGCTTAGAATTTTCAGGCGGGGGGTCGGGTGAGACCCAGTACTTC. The chain uses TRBV11-3 and TRBJ2-5; 8 bases agree with TRBD2. Germline lookup yields CDR1 SGHNT and CDR2 YENEEA. The V segment lost 0 bases and the J segment 5 bases; nucleotides outside the gene matches: 14. This CDR3 spans 18 amino acids. Full variable domain (remainder filled in from reference TRBV11-3 and TRBJ2-5): EAGVVQSPRYKIIEKKQPVAFWCNPISGHNTLYWYLQNLGQGPELLIRYENEEAVDDSQLPKDRFSAERLKGVDSTLKIQPAELGDSAVYLCASSLEFSGGGSGETQYFGPGTRLLVL.

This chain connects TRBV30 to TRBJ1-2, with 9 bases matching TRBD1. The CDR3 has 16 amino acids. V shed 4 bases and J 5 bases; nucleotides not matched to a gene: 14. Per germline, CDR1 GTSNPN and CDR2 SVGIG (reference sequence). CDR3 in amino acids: CAWIQSSRDRVYGYTF. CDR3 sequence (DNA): TGTGCCTGGATTCAGTCAAGCCGGGACAGGGTGTATGGCTACACCTTC.

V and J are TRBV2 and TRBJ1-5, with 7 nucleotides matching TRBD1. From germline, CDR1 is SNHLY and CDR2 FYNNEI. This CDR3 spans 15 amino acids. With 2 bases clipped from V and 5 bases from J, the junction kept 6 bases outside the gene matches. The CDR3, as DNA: TGTGCCAGCAGTGAATCCAGGGGGTCGTATCAGCCCCAGCATTTT. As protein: CASSESRGSYQPQHF. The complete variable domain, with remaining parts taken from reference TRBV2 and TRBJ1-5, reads EPEVTQTPSHQVTQMGQEVILRCVPISNHLYFYWYRQILGQKVEFLVSFYNNEISEKSEIFDDQFSVERPDGSNFTLKIRSTKLEDSAMYFCASSESRGSYQPQHFGDGTRLSIL.

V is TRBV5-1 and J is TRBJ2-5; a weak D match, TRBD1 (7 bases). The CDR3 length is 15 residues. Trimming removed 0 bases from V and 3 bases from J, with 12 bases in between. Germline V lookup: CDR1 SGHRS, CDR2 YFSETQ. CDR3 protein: CASSLGQGGEETQYF. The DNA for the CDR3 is TGCGCCAGCAGCTTGGGACAGGGAGGTGAAGAGACCCAGTACTTC.

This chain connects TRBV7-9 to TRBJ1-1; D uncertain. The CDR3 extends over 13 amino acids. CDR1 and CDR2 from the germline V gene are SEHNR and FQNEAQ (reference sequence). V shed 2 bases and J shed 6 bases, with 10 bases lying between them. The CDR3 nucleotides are TGTGCCAGCAGCTTATGGCATGTTGCTGAAGCTTTCTTT. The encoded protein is CASSLWHVAEAFF.

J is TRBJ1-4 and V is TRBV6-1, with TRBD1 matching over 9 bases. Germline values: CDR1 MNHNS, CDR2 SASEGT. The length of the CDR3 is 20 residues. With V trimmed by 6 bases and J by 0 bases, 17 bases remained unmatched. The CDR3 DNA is TGTGCCAGCAGCGAATCCCGCGGGACAGGGAGGATTCCAACTAATGAAAAACTGTTTTTT. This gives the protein CASSESRGTGRIPTNEKLFF.

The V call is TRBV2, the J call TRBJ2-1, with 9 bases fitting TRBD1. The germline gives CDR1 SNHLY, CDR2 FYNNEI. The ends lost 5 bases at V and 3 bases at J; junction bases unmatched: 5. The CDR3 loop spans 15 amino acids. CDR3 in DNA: TGTGCCAGCAGTCCGACAGGGGGAGGCTACAATGAGCAGTTCTTC. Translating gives CASSPTGGGYNEQFF. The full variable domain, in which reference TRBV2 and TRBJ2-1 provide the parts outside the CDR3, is EPEVTQTPSHQVTQMGQEVILRCVPISNHLYFYWYRQILGQKVEFLVSFYNNEISEKSEIFDDQFSVERPDGSNFTLKIRSTKLEDSAMYFCASSPTGGGYNEQFFGPGTRLTVL.

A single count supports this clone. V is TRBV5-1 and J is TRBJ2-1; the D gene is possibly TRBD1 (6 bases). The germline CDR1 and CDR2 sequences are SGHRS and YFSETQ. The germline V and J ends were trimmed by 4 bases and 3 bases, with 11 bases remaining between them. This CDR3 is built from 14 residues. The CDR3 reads CASSLDSGYNEQFF. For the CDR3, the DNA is TGCGCCAGCAGCCTGGACAGTGGCTACAATGAGCAGTTCTTC.

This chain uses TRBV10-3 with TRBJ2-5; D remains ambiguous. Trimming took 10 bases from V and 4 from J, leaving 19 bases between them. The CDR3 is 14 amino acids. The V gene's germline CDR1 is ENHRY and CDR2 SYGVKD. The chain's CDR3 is CATAPLVSRETQYF. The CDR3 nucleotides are TGTGCCACCGCCCCCCTAGTATCGCGAGAGACCCAGTACTTC.

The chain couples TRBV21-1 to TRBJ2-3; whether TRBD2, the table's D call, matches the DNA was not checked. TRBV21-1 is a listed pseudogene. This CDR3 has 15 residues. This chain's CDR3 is CASSIRESVTDTQYF. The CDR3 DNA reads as TGTGCCAGCAGCATACGGGAGTCGGTCACAGATACGCAGTATTTT.

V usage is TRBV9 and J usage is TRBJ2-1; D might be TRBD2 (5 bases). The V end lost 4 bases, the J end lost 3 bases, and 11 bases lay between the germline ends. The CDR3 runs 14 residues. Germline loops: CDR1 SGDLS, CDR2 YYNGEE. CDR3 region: CASSQSTSYNEQFF. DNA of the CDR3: TGTGCCAGCAGCCAATCAACTAGCTACAATGAGCAGTTCTTC.

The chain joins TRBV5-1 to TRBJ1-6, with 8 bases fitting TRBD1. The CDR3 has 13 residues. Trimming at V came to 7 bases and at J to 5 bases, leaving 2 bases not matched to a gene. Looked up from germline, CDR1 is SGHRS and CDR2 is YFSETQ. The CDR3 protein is CASGTGDNSPLHF. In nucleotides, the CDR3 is TGCGCCAGCGGGACAGGAGATAATTCACCCCTCCACTTT.

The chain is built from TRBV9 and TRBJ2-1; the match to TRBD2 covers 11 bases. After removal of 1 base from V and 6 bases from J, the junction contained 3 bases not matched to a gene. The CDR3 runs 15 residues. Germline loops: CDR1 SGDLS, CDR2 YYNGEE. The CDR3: CASSVTSGRSNEQFF. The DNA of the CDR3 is TGTGCCAGCAGCGTAACTAGCGGGAGATCCAATGAGCAGTTCTTC.

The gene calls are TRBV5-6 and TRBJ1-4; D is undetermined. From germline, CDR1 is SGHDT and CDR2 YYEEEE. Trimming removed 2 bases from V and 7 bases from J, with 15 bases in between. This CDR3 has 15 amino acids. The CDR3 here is CASSFNGRLIEKLFF. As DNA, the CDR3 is TGTGCCAGCAGCTTTAACGGCAGGTTAATTGAAAAACTGTTTTTT.

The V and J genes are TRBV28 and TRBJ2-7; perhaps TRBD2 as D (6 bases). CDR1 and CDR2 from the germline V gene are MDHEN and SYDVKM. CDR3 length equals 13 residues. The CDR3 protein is CAAWGSGTYEQYF. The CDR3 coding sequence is TGTGCAGCCTGGGGTAGCGGAACCTACGAGCAGTACTTC.

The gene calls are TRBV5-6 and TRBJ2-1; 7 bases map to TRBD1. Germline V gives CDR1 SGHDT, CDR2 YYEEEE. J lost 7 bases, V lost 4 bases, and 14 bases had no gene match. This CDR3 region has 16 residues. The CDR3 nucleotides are TGTGCCAGCAGCCAGAAGGGGGCGCAGTATATGAATGAGCAGTTCTTC. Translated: CASSQKGAQYMNEQFF.

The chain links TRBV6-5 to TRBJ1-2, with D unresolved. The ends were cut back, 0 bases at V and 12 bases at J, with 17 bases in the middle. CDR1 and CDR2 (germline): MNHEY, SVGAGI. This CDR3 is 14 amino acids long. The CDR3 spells CASSYSAISGRDTF. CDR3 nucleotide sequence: TGTGCCAGCAGTTACTCCGCAATCTCCGGTCGTGACACCTTC.

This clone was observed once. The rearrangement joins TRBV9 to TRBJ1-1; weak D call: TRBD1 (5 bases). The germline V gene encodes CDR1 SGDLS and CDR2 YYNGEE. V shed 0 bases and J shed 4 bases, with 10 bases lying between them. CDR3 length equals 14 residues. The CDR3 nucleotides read TGTGCCAGCAGCGTAGTAGGCGGGGGCACTGAAGCTTTCTTT. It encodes CASSVVGGGTEAFF.